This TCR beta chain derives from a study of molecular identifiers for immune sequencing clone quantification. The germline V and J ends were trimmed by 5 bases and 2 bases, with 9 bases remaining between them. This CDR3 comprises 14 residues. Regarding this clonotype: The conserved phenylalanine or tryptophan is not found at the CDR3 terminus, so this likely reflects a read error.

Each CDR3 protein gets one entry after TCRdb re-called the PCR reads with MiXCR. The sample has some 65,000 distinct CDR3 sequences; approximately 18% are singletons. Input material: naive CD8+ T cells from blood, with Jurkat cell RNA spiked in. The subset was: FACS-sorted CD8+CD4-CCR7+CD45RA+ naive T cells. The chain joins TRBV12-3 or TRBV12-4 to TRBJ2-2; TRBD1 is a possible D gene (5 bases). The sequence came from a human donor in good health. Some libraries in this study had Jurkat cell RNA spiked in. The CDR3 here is CASSLRANTGELFL. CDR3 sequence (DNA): TGTGCCAGCAGTCTCAGGGCAAACACCGGGGAGCTGTTTCTT.